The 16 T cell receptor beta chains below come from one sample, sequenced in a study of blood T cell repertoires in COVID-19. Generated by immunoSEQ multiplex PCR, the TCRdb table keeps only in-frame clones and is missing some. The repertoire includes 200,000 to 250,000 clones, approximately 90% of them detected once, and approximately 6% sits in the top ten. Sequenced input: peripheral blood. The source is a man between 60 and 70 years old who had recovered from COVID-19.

The CDR3 reads CASSQDLAGGTREQYF. CDR3 nucleotide sequence: TGTGCCAGCAGCCAGGACTTAGCGGGAGGGACTCGCGAGCAGTACTTC. The chain joins TRBV4-2 to TRBJ2-7, with 11 nucleotides matching TRBD2. The CDR3 consists of 16 residues. Germline CDR1 and CDR2: LGHNA and YNFKEQ. V shed 3 bases and J 6 bases; nucleotides not matched to a gene: 10.

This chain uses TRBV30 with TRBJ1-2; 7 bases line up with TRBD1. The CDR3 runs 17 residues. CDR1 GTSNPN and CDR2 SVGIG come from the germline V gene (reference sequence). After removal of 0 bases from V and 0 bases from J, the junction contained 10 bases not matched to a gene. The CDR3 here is CAWSVPYRGAPNYGYTF. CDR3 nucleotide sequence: TGTGCCTGGAGTGTACCTTACAGGGGCGCTCCTAACTATGGCTACACCTTC.

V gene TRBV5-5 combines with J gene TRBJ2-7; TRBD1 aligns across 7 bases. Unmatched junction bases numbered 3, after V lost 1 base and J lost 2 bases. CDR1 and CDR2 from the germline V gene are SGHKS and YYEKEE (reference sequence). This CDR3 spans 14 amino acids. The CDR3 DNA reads TGTGCCAGCAGCTTGCTGGACAGGCCCTACGAGCAGTACTTC. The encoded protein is CASSLLDRPYEQYF.

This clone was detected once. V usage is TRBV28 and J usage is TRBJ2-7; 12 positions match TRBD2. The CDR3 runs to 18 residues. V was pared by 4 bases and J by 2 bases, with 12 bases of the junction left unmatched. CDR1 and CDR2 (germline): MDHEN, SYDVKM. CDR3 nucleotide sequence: TGTGCCAGCAGTTCCGGAATCCGGACTAGCGGGATGACCTACGAGCAGTACTTC. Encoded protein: CASSSGIRTSGMTYEQYF.

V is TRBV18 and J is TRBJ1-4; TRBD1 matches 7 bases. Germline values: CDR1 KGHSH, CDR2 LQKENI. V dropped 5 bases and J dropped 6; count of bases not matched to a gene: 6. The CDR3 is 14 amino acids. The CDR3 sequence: CASSAQGFYEKLFF. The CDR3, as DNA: TGTGCCAGCTCAGCACAGGGGTTCTATGAAAAACTGTTTTTT.

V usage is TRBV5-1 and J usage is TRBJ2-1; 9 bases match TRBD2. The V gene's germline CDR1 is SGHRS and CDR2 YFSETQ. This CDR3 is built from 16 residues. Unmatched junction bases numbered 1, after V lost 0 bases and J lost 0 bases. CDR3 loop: CASSLVSGSSYNEQFF. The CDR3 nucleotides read TGCGCCAGCAGCTTGGTTAGCGGGAGCTCCTACAATGAGCAGTTCTTC.

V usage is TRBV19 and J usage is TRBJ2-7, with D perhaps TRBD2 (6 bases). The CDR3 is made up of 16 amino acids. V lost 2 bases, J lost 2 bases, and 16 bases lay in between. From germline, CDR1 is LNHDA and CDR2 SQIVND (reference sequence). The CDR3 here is CASSIRRAGLPYEQYF. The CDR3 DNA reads TGTGCCAGTAGTATAAGGAGGGCAGGTCTTCCCTACGAGCAGTACTTC.

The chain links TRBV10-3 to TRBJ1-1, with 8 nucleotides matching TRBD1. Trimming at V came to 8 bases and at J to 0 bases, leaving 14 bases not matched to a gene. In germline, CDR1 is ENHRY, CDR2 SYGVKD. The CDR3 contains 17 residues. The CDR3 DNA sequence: TGTGCCATCGGTACGGACAGGGCATTCGCCATGAACACTGAAGCTTTCTTT. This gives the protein CAIGTDRAFAMNTEAFF.

The CDR3 here is CASSSDRGHKSYEQYF. CDR3 DNA: TGTGCCAGCAGCTCGGACAGGGGGCACAAATCCTACGAGCAGTACTTC. The chain recombines TRBV13 with TRBJ2-7; 11 positions agree with TRBD1. This CDR3 has 16 residues. Germline CDR1 PRHDT, CDR2 FYEKMQ (reference sequence). The trim removed 4 bases at V and 1 base at J, leaving 6 bases unmatched.

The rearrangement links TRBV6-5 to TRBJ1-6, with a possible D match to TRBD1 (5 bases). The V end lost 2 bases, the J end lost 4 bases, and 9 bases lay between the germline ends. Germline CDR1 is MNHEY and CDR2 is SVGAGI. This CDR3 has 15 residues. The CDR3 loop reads CASSYGAAYNSPLHF. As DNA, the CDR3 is TGTGCCAGCAGTTACGGGGCAGCGTATAATTCACCCCTCCACTTT.

The CDR3, as DNA: TGTGCCAGCAGCCCAGATGTCCTCAACACTGAAGCTTTCTTT. This translates into CASSPDVLNTEAFF. The genes are TRBV14 and TRBJ1-1; D unclear. The germline V and J ends were trimmed by 4 bases and 2 bases, with 11 bases remaining between them. Germline V CDR1 and CDR2: SGHDN, FVKESK. This CDR3 has 14 residues.

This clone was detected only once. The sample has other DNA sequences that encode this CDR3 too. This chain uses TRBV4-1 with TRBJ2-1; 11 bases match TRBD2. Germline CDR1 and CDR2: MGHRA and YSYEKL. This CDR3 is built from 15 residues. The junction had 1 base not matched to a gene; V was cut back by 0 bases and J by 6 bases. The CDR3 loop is CASSQETSGGNEQFF. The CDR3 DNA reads TGCGCCAGCAGCCAAGAAACTAGCGGGGGCAATGAGCAGTTCTTC.

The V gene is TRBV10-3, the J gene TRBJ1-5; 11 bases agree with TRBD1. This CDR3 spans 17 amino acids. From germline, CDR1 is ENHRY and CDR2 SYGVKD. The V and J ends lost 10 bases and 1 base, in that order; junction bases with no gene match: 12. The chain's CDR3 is CATTGTGGRVSNQPQHF. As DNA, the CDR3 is TGTGCCACCACTGGGACAGGGGGTCGTGTGAGCAATCAGCCCCAGCATTTT.

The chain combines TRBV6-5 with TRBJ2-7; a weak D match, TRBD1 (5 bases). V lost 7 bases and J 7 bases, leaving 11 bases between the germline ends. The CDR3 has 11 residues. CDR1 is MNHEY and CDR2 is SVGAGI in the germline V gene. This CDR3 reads CASTGSREQYF. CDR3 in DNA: TGTGCCAGCACAGGGTCGAGGGAGCAGTACTTC.

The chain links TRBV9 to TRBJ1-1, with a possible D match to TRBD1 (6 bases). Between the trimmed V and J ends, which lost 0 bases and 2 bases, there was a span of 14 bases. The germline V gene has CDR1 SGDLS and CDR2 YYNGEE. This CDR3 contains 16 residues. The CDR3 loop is CASSVGGGGTNTEAFF. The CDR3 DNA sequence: TGTGCCAGCAGCGTAGGCGGGGGCGGGACTAACACTGAAGCTTTCTTT.

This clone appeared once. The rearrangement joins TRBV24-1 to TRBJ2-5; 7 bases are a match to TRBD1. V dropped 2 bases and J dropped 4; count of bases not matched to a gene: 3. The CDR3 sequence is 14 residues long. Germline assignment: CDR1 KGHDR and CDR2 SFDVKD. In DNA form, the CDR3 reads TGTGCCACCAGTGATTCGACAGGGTTAGAGACCCAGTACTTC. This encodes CATSDSTGLETQYF.